This is a list of T cell receptor beta chains from one sample in a study of long-term antiretroviral therapy in people with HIV. Profiled with immunoSEQ multiplex PCR; TCRdb holds only in-frame clones, not every one. The data show about 24,000 clones, with roughly 80% seen just once and about 5.6% held by the top ten. This specimen consisted of unsorted PBMCs, obtained 4.4 years after starting antiretroviral therapy. The receptor set was obtained from a man aged 30-40 years with HIV. The CDR3 runs from the conserved cysteine through the conserved F or W. D genes are given only for firm matches. Part of the rows lack a size; the others show once, few, many or a class for expanded clones.

J | size | V | D | DNA | CDR3
TRBJ2-1 | NA | TRBV4-1 | NA | TGCGCCAGCAGCCAACCAGCGGGCTATGAGCAGTTCTTC | CASSQPAGYEQFF
TRBJ2-7 | NA | TRBV4-1 | NA | TGCGCCAGCAGCCTCGGACCCTCCTACGAGCAGTACTTC | CASSLGPSYEQYF
TRBJ1-1 | NA | TRBV21-1 | NA | TGTGCCAGCAGGGACTGGAGCACTGAAGCTTTCTTT | CASRDWSTEAFF
TRBJ1-4 | NA | TRBV18 | NA | TGTGCCAGCTCACCACGTGGAGGGGATAATGAAAAACTGTTTTTT | CASSPRGGDNEKLFF
TRBJ1-1 | NA | TRBV28 | NA | TGTGCCAGCAGTTTGGGGGTTAACACTGAAGCTTTCTTT | CASSLGVNTEAFF
TRBJ2-3 | NA | TRBV6-6 | TRBD2 | TGTGCCAGCAGTGTTGGGGGGGTGGATACGCAGTATTTT | CASSVGGVDTQYF
TRBJ2-3 | few | TRBV7-9 | TRBD2 | TGTGCCAGCAGCTACTCTGAAGCACCACCGGGACTAATTCGGGATACGCAGTATTTT | CASSYSEAPPGLIRDTQYF
TRBJ2-1 | NA | TRBV7-2 | TRBD1 | TGTGCCAGCAGCTCGGGACAGGGGCTCTACAATGAGCAGTTCTTC | CASSSGQGLYNEQFF
TRBJ2-1 | NA | TRBV27 | TRBD2 | TGTGCCAGCACCATGCGGACTAGCGGGAGGTCTTACAATGAGCAGTTCTTC | CASTMRTSGRSYNEQFF
TRBJ2-7 | few | TRBV4-3 | NA | TGCGCCAGCAGCCAAGGCAGGGACTCCTACGAGCAGTACTTC | CASSQGRDSYEQYF
TRBJ2-1 | NA | TRBV7-9 | NA | TGTGCCAGCAGCTTCTTGCCCAATGAGCAGTTCTTC | CASSFLPNEQFF
TRBJ2-7 | NA | TRBV4-1 | TRBD2 | TGCGCCAGCAGCCAGTGGCTAGCGGGGGAAATCTCCTACGAGCAGTACTTC | CASSQWLAGEISYEQYF
TRBJ2-7 | NA | TRBV27 | NA | TGTGCCAGCAGTTTATGCAGGGAGTGCGAGCAGTACTTC | CASSLCRECEQYF
TRBJ2-1 | NA | TRBV19 | NA | TGTGCCAGTAGTACCAATCAGAGGACCTACAATGAGCAGTTCTTC | CASSTNQRTYNEQFF
TRBJ2-7 | NA | TRBV27 | NA | TGTGCCAGCAGTCCCCCAGGGGGGGTAGTCTACGAGCAGTACTTC | CASSPPGGVVYEQYF
TRBJ1-4 | NA | TRBV6-6 | NA | TGTGCCATCGGTGAGGGGAATGAAAAACTGTTTTTT | CAIGEGNEKLFF
TRBJ1-2 | NA | TRBV2 | TRBD1 | TGTGCCAGCAGTGCCCGACAGGGGGTGGGGAGCTACACCTTC | CASSARQGVGSYTF
TRBJ2-2 | NA | TRBV5-6 | NA | TGTGCCAGCAGCTACACAGGATTATACACCGGGGAGCTGTTTTTT | CASSYTGLYTGELFF
TRBJ2-5 | NA | TRBV5-1 | NA | TGCGCCAGCAGCCCAAGGGACGGATTCCAGGAGACCCAGTACTTC | CASSPRDGFQETQYF
TRBJ1-3 | NA | TRBV19 | NA | TGTGCCAGTAGTATCAAGGGTACGAGCTCTGGAAACACCATATATTTT | CASSIKGTSSGNTIYF
TRBJ2-2 | NA | TRBV19 | NA | TGTGCCAGTAGTACAGGGAGGACAGACACCGGGGAGCTGTTTTTT | CASSTGRTDTGELFF
TRBJ1-4 | NA | TRBV7-8 | NA | TGTGCCAGCAGCACCCGGACGGAGGCTTCTGAAAAACTGTTTTTT | CASSTRTEASEKLFF
TRBJ2-1 | NA | TRBV5-1 | NA | TGCGCCAGCAGCTTGGAAAGCGGTTCCTACAATGAGCAGTTCTTC | CASSLESGSYNEQFF
TRBJ2-5 | NA | TRBV4-1 | NA | TGCGCCAGCAGCCAAGATAGGGCCTTCCAAGAGACCCAGTACTTC | CASSQDRAFQETQYF
TRBJ2-7 | NA | TRBV27 | NA | TGTGCCAGCAGTTCCGACGGGACCACCCTCTACGAGCAGTACTTC | CASSSDGTTLYEQYF
TRBJ1-1 | NA | TRBV19 | NA | TGTGCCAGTGGATACTCCTTCTCTGAAGCTTTCTTT | CASGYSFSEAFF
TRBJ2-5 | NA | TRBV15 | NA | TGTGCCACCAGCAGAGTAACTACTTCTGTCCAAGAGACCCAGTACTTC | CATSRVTTSVQETQYF
TRBJ2-1 | NA | TRBV10-1 | TRBD2 | TGCGCCAGCAGCGCTTCATATAGCGGGGGCTCCCACAATGAGCAGTTCTTC | CASSASYSGGSHNEQFF
TRBJ1-6 | few | TRBV5-1 | NA | TGCGCCAGCAGTTTCGAAGGGCCGTCGAAGAATTCACCCCTCCACTTT | CASSFEGPSKNSPLHF
TRBJ2-7 | NA | TRBV27 | TRBD1 | TGTGCCAGCAGTTCTGGACAGGGAGCCTACGAGCAGTACTTC | CASSSGQGAYEQYF
TRBJ1-2 | few | TRBV6-1 | NA | TGTGCCAGCAGTGAAACAGGGTTATATGGCTACACCTTC | CASSETGLYGYTF
TRBJ2-2 | NA | TRBV10-3 | TRBD1 | TGTGCCATCAGTGCACAGGGGGCTAGTACCGGGGAGCTGTTTTTT | CAISAQGASTGELFF
TRBJ1-2 | NA | TRBV6-6 | TRBD1 | TGTGTCAGCAGCCCCGGGGACAGTAACTATGGCTACACCTTC | CVSSPGDSNYGYTF
TRBJ1-2 | few | TRBV7-9 | NA | TGTGCCAGCAGCTTGGGGGTTCGCTACACCTTC | CASSLGVRYTF
TRBJ2-1 | once | TRBV11-3 | TRBD1 | TGTGCCAGCAGCCAAGAAGGGGGCGACCACAATGAGCAGTTCTTC | CASSQEGGDHNEQFF
TRBJ2-7 | NA | TRBV7-2 | TRBD1 | TGTGCCAGCAGCTTAGGGTGGGGACAGACGCCAACGCACTTC | CASSLGWGQTPTHF
TRBJ1-5 | NA | TRBV19 | NA | TGTGCCAGTAGTTCGGTGGCCAATCAGCCCCAGCATTTT | CASSSVANQPQHF
TRBJ2-3 | NA | TRBV5-4 | TRBD2 | TGTGCCAGCAGCCCCGGGCTAGCGGGCACAGATACGCAGTATTTT | CASSPGLAGTDTQYF
TRBJ2-3 | NA | TRBV19 | NA | TGTGCCAGTAGTAGGGCTAGCACAGATACGCAGTATTTT | CASSRASTDTQYF
TRBJ1-1 | NA | TRBV7-9 | NA | TGTGCCAGCAGCTTAGTTGGCCCAGAAGCTTTCTTT | CASSLVGPEAFF
TRBJ1-2 | NA | TRBV5-4 | NA | TGTGCCAGCAGCATGACACAGAATAATTATGGCTACACCTTC | CASSMTQNNYGYTF
TRBJ2-7 | NA | TRBV5-6 | NA | TGTGCCAGCAGCCCCGCGGACTACTCCTACGAGCAGTACTTC | CASSPADYSYEQYF
TRBJ2-2 | NA | TRBV7-9 | TRBD1 | TGTGCCAGCGGAGAACAGGGGGCAAGCACCGGGGAGCTGTTTTTT | CASGEQGASTGELFF
TRBJ1-2 | NA | TRBV7-9 | NA | TGTGCCAGCAGCTTACAGGATTCATCGGGAGGCTACACCTTC | CASSLQDSSGGYTF
TRBJ2-1 | NA | TRBV2 | NA | TGTGCCAGCAGTGCAATACTTGATGAGCAGTTCTTC | CASSAILDEQFF
TRBJ1-1 | few | TRBV5-1 | NA | TGCGCCAGCAGTCCCCAGGGGCAGACTGAAGCTTTCTTT | CASSPQGQTEAFF
TRBJ2-2 | once | TRBV5-1 | NA | TGCGCCAGCAGCCAAGGACAGATTACACCTACCGGGGAGCTGTTTTTT | CASSQGQITPTGELFF
TRBJ2-2 | NA | TRBV19 | TRBD1 | TGTGCCAGTAGTCCACCGAGAGGGACAGAGGTGTCCGGGGAGCTGTTTTTT | CASSPPRGTEVSGELFF
TRBJ2-7 | NA | TRBV5-1 | TRBD1 | TGCGCCAGCAGCTTGGACAGGGGCTCCCACGAGCAGTACTTC | CASSLDRGSHEQYF
TRBJ1-1 | NA | TRBV4-1 | NA | TGCGCCAGCAGCCAAGTCAGGGATATTATAGGAAAGGACACTGAAGCTTTCTTT | CASSQVRDIIGKDTEAFF
TRBJ1-4 | NA | TRBV27 | NA | TGTGCCAGCAGTTTATCGAGGCGGTATAATGAAAAACTGTTTTTT | CASSLSRRYNEKLFF
TRBJ1-4 | NA | TRBV4-2 | NA | TGTGCCAGCGGTGGAAATGAAAAACTGTTTTTT | CASGGNEKLFF
TRBJ1-1 | NA | TRBV6-6 | NA | TGTGCCAGCAGCCCAAGACAGGCCATGAACACTGAAGCTTTCTTT | CASSPRQAMNTEAFF
TRBJ2-4 | NA | TRBV4-3 | NA | TGCGCCAGCAGCCAAGATCAGTACAACTTGCAGTACTTC | CASSQDQYNLQYF